The 16 T cell receptor beta chains reported below all come from one sample, sequenced in a study of T-cell memory formation after mild COVID-19. TCRdb itself ran the 5' RACE reads through MiXCR, one entry per CDR3 protein. The table includes about 400,000 distinct CDR3 sequences, more than 15% detected once. The source material was PBMCs or a T cell subset sorted from them (not recorded which). These receptors all stem from a man aged 18 to 35 who had mild COVID-19 (a few samples of this study predate the infection). Cell type and time point are not known.

This clonotype was found once. The chain combines TRBV28 with TRBJ2-3; 9 bases agree with TRBD1. Trimming took 5 bases from V and 3 from J; bases not matched to a gene: 24. This CDR3 has 21 amino acids. The germline V gene has CDR1 MDHEN and CDR2 SYDVKM. CDR3 protein: CASSQNTILFSRDRVTDTQYF. CDR3 DNA: TGTGCCAGCAGTCAAAATACGATACTATTTAGCCGGGACAGGGTAACAGATACGCAGTATTTT.

This clonotype has a count of ten or more. The chain uses TRBV29-1 and TRBJ1-1; possibly TRBD1 for D (5 bases). The germline gives CDR1 SQVTM, CDR2 ANQGSEA. The CDR3 length is 14 residues. The ends were cut back, 4 bases at V and 5 bases at J, with 17 bases in the middle. CDR3 residues: CSVGLGVTETEAFF. CDR3 nucleotides: TGCAGCGTTGGTTTAGGGGTTACCGAGACTGAAGCTTTCTTT.

This chain connects TRBV28 to TRBJ2-3, with a possible D match to TRBD1 (5 bases). V lost 3 bases and J 3 bases, leaving 7 bases between the germline ends. There are 13 residues in the CDR3. Germline V lookup: CDR1 MDHEN, CDR2 SYDVKM. CDR3 in DNA: TGTGCCAGCAGTTTGACAGAGACAGATACGCAGTATTTT. It encodes CASSLTETDTQYF.

The chain joins TRBV7-2 to TRBJ1-5; 8 bases align to TRBD1. Germline CDR1 is SGHTA and CDR2 is FQGNSA. The CDR3 is 15 residues long. The J segment lost 4 bases and the V segment lost 3 bases, leaving 5 bases of the junction unmatched. The CDR3 loop is CASSFGQGPNQPQHF. DNA for the CDR3: TGTGCCAGCAGCTTTGGACAGGGCCCTAATCAGCCCCAGCATTTT.

This chain joins TRBV5-6 and TRBJ2-7; D is unclear. The CDR3 is 16 amino acids. The germline V gene has CDR1 SGHDT and CDR2 YYEEEE. Trimming took 0 bases from V and 2 from J, leaving 15 bases between them. The CDR3 nucleotides read TGTGCCAGCAGCTTGGCCTTTCTTCAGATCCCCTACGAGCAGTACTTC. It specifies CASSLAFLQIPYEQYF.

This clonotype has just a few counts. The genes are TRBV6-4 and TRBJ1-2, with D perhaps matching TRBD1 (6 bases). This CDR3 comprises 14 residues. The V end was cut by 10 bases, the J end by 6 bases, with 21 bases between. Germline V gene sequence: CDR1 MRHNA, CDR2 SNTAGT. CDR3 loop: CATINPGHNNGYTF. In nucleotides, the CDR3 is TGTGCCACCATAAACCCGGGACATAATAATGGCTACACCTTC.

The chain has TRBV9 and TRBJ2-4, with 14 bases that match TRBD2. V trimming: 0 bases; J trimming: 7 bases; junction bases outside the gene matches: 3. CDR3 length: 16 residues. From germline, CDR1 is SGDLS and CDR2 YYNGEE. This CDR3 is CASSVGLAGGLNIQYF. In DNA, the CDR3 is TGTGCCAGCAGCGTAGGACTAGCGGGGGGGCTGAACATTCAGTACTTC. The full variable domain, in which reference TRBV9 and TRBJ2-4 provide the parts outside the CDR3, is DSGVTQTPKHLITATGQRVTLRCSPRSGDLSVYWYQQSLDQGLQFLIQYYNGEERAKGNILERFSAQQFPDLHSELNLSSLELGDSALYFCASSVGLAGGLNIQYFGAGTRLSVL.

This clonotype was seen ten or more times. This chain joins TRBV7-3 and TRBJ2-2; D remains unclear. This CDR3 spans 13 amino acids. V lost 4 bases and J 5 bases, leaving 8 bases between the germline ends. Germline-derived CDR1 and CDR2 are SGHTA and FQGTGA. CDR3 in amino acids: CASSSGWTGELFF. In nucleotides, the CDR3 is TGTGCCAGCAGCTCCGGGTGGACCGGGGAGCTGTTTTTT.

The gene calls are TRBV10-3 and TRBJ2-1; D not certain. CDR3 length equals 14 residues. Germline values: CDR1 ENHRY, CDR2 SYGVKD. The V gene lost 4 bases and the J gene lost 7 bases, with 14 bases spanning the gap. The CDR3 nucleotides read TGTGCCATCAGTGCAGAGCTATTCGGGAATGAGCAGTTCTTC. This sequence encodes CAISAELFGNEQFF.

This clonotype came up a few times. J is TRBJ2-3 and V is TRBV5-1, with 9 bases matching TRBD1. The germline V gene encodes CDR1 SGHRS and CDR2 YFSETQ. This CDR3 spans 15 amino acids. V trimming: 4 bases; J trimming: 4 bases; junction bases outside the gene matches: 7. CDR3 coding DNA: TGCGCCAGCAGCCCGGGACAGGGTCCAGCAGATACGCAGTATTTT. Translation: CASSPGQGPADTQYF.

This clonotype has a handful of counts. The chain combines TRBV11-2 with TRBJ1-3; D is unresolved. Trimming left V 5 bases short and J 0 bases short, with 8 bases between. The germline CDR1 and CDR2 sequences are SGHAT and FQNNGV. CDR3 size: 14 residues. The CDR3 reads CASSRYNSGNTIYF. CDR3 DNA sequence: TGTGCCAGCAGCCGATACAACTCTGGAAACACCATATATTTT.

V gene TRBV3-1 combines with J gene TRBJ2-3; D is unclear. Trimming took off 5 bases at V and 4 bases at J, with 10 bases between the two ends. The CDR3 extends over 13 amino acids. The germline V gene encodes CDR1 LGHDT and CDR2 YNNKEL (reference sequence). The CDR3 region is CASSTPVADTQYF. In DNA form, the CDR3 reads TGTGCCAGCAGCACCCCGGTCGCAGATACGCAGTATTTT.

The V gene is TRBV6-5, the J gene TRBJ2-5; a weak D match, TRBD1 (6 bases). The CDR3 contains 13 residues. Trimming took off 6 bases at V and 5 bases at J, with 13 bases between the two ends. Germline loops: CDR1 MNHEY, CDR2 SVGAGI. CDR3 bases: TGTGCCAGCAGACAGGGATCCTTTGAGACCCAGTACTTC. It codes for CASRQGSFETQYF.

This clonotype was picked up a small number of times. This chain links TRBV10-3 with TRBJ1-5, with unresolved D. V lost 0 bases to trimming and J lost 4 bases, with 10 bases between them. Germline V CDR1 and CDR2: ENHRY, SYGVKD. The CDR3 sequence is 15 residues long. CDR3 DNA: TGTGCCATCAGTGAGTCTGGAGGAGGGAATCAGCCCCAGCATTTT. Translation gives CAISESGGGNQPQHF.

This chain uses TRBV28 with TRBJ2-2, with D hard to call. V was trimmed by 3 bases and J by 0 bases, leaving 8 bases between them. The CDR3 consists of 15 residues. CDR1 and CDR2 (germline): MDHEN, SYDVKM. In DNA form, the CDR3 reads TGTGCCAGCAGTTTTTTTGGGGCGAACACCGGGGAGCTGTTTTTT. Encoded protein: CASSFFGANTGELFF.

This clonotype has only a few counts. The V call is TRBV29-1, the J call TRBJ1-2; D remains ambiguous. V was clipped by 5 bases and J by 3 bases, with 13 bases between them. Germline V gene sequence: CDR1 SQVTM, CDR2 ANQGSEA. The CDR3 covers 13 residues. CDR3 coding DNA: TGCAGCGTTTCCGAGTTTGTTGACTATGGCTACACCTTC. Translating it yields CSVSEFVDYGYTF.